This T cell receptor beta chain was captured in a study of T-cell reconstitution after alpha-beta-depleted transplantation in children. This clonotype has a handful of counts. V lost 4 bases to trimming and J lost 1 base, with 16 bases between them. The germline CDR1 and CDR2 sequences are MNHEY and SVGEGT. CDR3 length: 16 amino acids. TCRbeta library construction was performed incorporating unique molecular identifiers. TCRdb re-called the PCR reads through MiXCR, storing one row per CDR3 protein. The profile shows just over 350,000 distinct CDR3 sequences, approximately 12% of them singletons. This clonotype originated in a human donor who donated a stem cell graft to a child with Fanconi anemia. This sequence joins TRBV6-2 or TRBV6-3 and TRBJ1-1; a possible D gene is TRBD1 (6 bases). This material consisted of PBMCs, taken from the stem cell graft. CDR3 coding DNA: TGTGCCAGCAGTTCCCGGACAGCTGGGAAGAACACTGAAGCTTTCTTT. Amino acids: CASSSRTAGKNTEAFF.